This record concerns one T cell receptor beta chain sequence. The target antigen is unknown. These data come from a study of cytomegalovirus exposure and HLA in healthy donors. J was trimmed by 3 bases and V by 4 bases; bases with no gene match: 8. The germline gives CDR1 SGHTA, CDR2 FQGTGA. CDR3 length equals 16 residues. Study-level results: Among TCR sequences, most were rare, though some public TCRs appeared in many donors.

The study drew the donors from its 120-subject validation cohort, separate from the roughly 700-subject first cohort. Profiled with immunoSEQ multiplex PCR; TCRdb holds only in-frame clones, not every one. The sample records around 150,000 clones, almost 85% being singletons. The source of this sequence is a young man in good health and CMV-seropositive. Input material: PBMCs. The chain uses TRBV7-3 and TRBJ2-3, with 9 nucleotides matching TRBD2. CDR3 nucleotides: TGTGCCAGCAGCTCACTCAGAGCGGGGGGAACAGATACGCAGTATTTT. Encoded protein: CASSSLRAGGTDTQYF.